The T cell receptor (beta chain) under discussion was sequenced for a study of beta chain features in type 1 diabetes. A note on this clone: Its antigen is currently unknown.

Each of the CD4+ naive, central memory, regulatory and stem cell-like memory populations was sorted via CD45RO/CCR7/CD25/CD127/CD95/CD27. Points from the study as a whole: cDNA sequencing could over-represent cells with high TCR expression.

The sequenced template was cDNA made from the entire isolated RNA. Generated by immunoSEQ multiplex PCR, the TCRdb table keeps only in-frame clones and is missing some. The sample holds some 160,000 clones, just over 9% seen once. The CDR3 is made up of 15 amino acids. The germline V gene encodes CDR1 SGHRS and CDR2 YFSETQ. V shed 4 bases, J shed 6 bases, and the junction held 9 bases outside the gene matches. This clonotype was obtained from a young woman in good health. The chain has TRBV5-1 and TRBJ2-2; TRBD2 aligns across 7 bases. The sample taken for sequencing was central memory CD4+ T cells from blood. DNA for the CDR3: TGCGCCAGCAGCCTCGGACTAGTCGTGGCCGGGGAGCTGTTTTTT. This sequence encodes CASSLGLVVAGELFF.